There are many counts of the clone carrying this T cell receptor beta chain. The CDR3 covers 15 residues. The V end lost 3 bases, the J end lost 1 base, and 13 bases lay between the germline ends. Germline loops: CDR1 SGHRS, CDR2 YFSETQ. MiXCR, applied by TCRdb to the RT-PCR reads, yields one record per CDR3 protein. The repertoire holds approximately 720,000 distinct CDR3 sequences, with 14% as singletons. The sample taken for sequencing was memory CD4+ T cells from blood. V and J are TRBV5-1 and TRBJ1-1; D not resolved. The TCR was taken from a female donor in good health, serving as a healthy control. The CDR3 nucleotides are TGCGCCAGCAGCTGGAACCCTGACAAGAACACTGAAGCTTTCTTT. It encodes CASSWNPDKNTEAFF.